This TCR beta chain originates from a study of cytomegalovirus exposure and HLA in healthy donors. Turning to the study itself: The study placed approximately 81% of its approximately 400 genotyped donors in the Caucasian-associated ancestry cluster.

Points on this clone: Its antigen is unknown.

V trimming: 5 bases; J trimming: 7 bases; junction bases outside the gene matches: 5. CDR3 length: 14 amino acids. From germline, CDR1 is SGHTA and CDR2 FQGNSA. The study ran its PCR with 60 Vbeta and 13 Jbeta primers. This table comes from immunoSEQ multiplex PCR, and its TCRdb copy is limited to in-frame clones, with some not included. The table has 85,000 to 120,000 clones, roughly four fifths seen once. Regarding the study as a whole: A few chains tied to CMV proved CMV antigen-specific in vitro. A later analysis showed that HLA-associated TCR beta chains had undergone more clonal expansion than equally common others.

The source of this sequence is a male donor in good health and CMV-seropositive. The V call is TRBV7-2, the J call TRBJ1-1, with TRBD1 matching over 12 bases. Specimen: PBMCs. The CDR3 nucleotides are TGTGCCAGCAGCGGGGACAGGGGGCGGGGTGAAGCTTTCTTT. Translating it yields CASSGDRGRGEAFF.